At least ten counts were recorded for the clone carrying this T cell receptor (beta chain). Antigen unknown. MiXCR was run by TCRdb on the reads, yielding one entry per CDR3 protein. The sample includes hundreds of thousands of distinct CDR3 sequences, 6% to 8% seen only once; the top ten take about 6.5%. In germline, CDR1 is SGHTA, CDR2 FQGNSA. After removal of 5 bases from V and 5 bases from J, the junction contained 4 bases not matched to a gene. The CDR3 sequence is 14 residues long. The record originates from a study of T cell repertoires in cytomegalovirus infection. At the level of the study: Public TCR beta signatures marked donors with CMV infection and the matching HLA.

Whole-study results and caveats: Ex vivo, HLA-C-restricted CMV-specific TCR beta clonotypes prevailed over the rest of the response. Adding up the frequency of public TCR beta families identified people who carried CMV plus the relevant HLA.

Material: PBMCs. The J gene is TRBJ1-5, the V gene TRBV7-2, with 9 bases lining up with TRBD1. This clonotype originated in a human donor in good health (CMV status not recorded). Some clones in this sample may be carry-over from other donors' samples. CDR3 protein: CASSTRQGDQPQHF. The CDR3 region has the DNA TGTGCCAGCAGCACCCGACAGGGGGATCAGCCCCAGCATTTT.